These 8 T cell receptor beta chains were all obtained from the same sample, sequenced in a study of metastatic and nonmetastatic thyroid tumors. All patients were treatment-naive before thyroid surgery. TCRdb called clones again from the PCR reads with MiXCR. The sample consists of approximately 8,200 clones, 25% to 30% of them appearing once. Sequencing was done on a sample of adjacent normal tissue. The receptors come from a female donor with papillary thyroid cancer or a benign thyroid nodule (not recorded which). Some clones in this sample may be carry-over from other donors' samples.

This sequence joins TRBV20-1 and TRBJ2-5; D is unclear. The CDR3 runs to 13 residues. The V end lost 0 bases, the J end lost 5 bases, and 10 bases lay between the germline ends. CDR1 is DFQATT, CDR2 SNEGSKA, per germline (reference sequence). The CDR3 bases are TGCAGTGCTAGAGATCCATTTCTGGAGACCCAGTACTTC. The encoded protein is CSARDPFLETQYF.

As concerns this clone: The sample carries other DNA sequences with the same CDR3. The V call is TRBV7-2, the J call TRBJ2-7, with unresolved D. The germline V gene has CDR1 SGHTA and CDR2 FQGNSA. CDR3 length equals 14 residues. V lost 1 base and J lost 0, with 7 bases in between. For the CDR3, the DNA is TGTGCCAGCAGCTTAGGCCTGAGCTCCTACGAGCAGTACTTC. Translating gives CASSLGLSSYEQYF.

There are a few counts of this clone. V and J are TRBV12-3 or TRBV12-4 and TRBJ1-1, with TRBD1 identical over 8 bases. The CDR3 is made up of 15 amino acids. J gave up 2 bases and V 3 bases, and 5 bases lay outside the gene matches. CDR3: CASSFDQGANTEAFF. The CDR3 bases are TGTGCCAGCAGTTTTGACCAGGGGGCCAACACTGAAGCTTTCTTT.

This clone was observed a few times. The gene calls are TRBV6-2 or TRBV6-3 and TRBJ2-1; the match to TRBD2 covers 7 bases. The CDR3 is 14 residues long. Germline CDR1 and CDR2: MNHEY and SVGEGT. V was clipped by 1 base and J by 6 bases; unmatched bases: 3. DNA of the CDR3: TGTGCCAGCAGTTACTGGGCTAGCGGCAATGAGCAGTTCTTC. It yields the protein CASSYWASGNEQFF.

The CDR3 loop is CASSSTGERNTIYF. The CDR3 coding sequence is TGTGCCAGCAGCAGCACAGGGGAGCGAAACACCATATATTTT. This chain connects TRBV7-6 to TRBJ1-3; TRBD1 aligns across 7 bases. The junction had 6 bases not matched to a gene; V was cut back by 5 bases and J by 5 bases. The CDR3 sequence is 14 residues long. CDR1 and CDR2 from the germline V gene are SGHVS and FNYEAQ.

This clone was recorded a few times. The rearrangement links TRBV6-1 to TRBJ2-5; possibly TRBD1 or TRBD2 for D (6 bases each). In germline, CDR1 is MNHNS, CDR2 SASEGT. The ends were cut back, 2 bases at V and 10 bases at J, with 20 bases in the middle. The CDR3 totals 15 residues. The CDR3 region has the DNA TGTGCCAGCAGTGAAAAAGGGGGGTCCAACCTGATCCAGTACTTC. This sequence encodes CASSEKGGSNLIQYF.

About this clone itself: The missing conserved phenylalanine or tryptophan at the end of this CDR3 makes a read error likely. It is unclear where the CDR3 begins or ends on the DNA, so no DNA is shown, and the CDR3 is as TCRdb lists it. The chain couples TRBV2 to TRBJ1-3. Germline V gene lookup returns CDR1 SNHLY and CDR2 FYNNEI. The CDR3 has 14 amino acids, counting both end residues. This chain's CDR3 is CASISGTYGNTIFC.

This sequence joins TRBV6-1 and TRBJ1-2; the D gene is possibly TRBD1 (5 bases). The CDR3 totals 14 residues. The V gene lost 5 bases and the J gene lost 4 bases, with 14 bases spanning the gap. From germline, CDR1 is MNHNS and CDR2 SASEGT. For the CDR3, the DNA is TGTGCCAGCAGTCCCCGGGGCCTATTCTATGGCTACACCTTC. It encodes CASSPRGLFYGYTF.